The 21 T cell receptor beta chains listed next were all sequenced from one sample in a study of cytomegalovirus exposure and HLA in healthy donors. Assay: immunoSEQ multiplex PCR; the TCRdb copy retains only in-frame clones and omits some. The profile shows 150,000 to 200,000 clones, 80% to 85% of them singletons. Material for sequencing was PBMCs. The receptors shown here come from a woman between 25 and 40 years old in good health and CMV-seronegative.

A few counts support this clone. The V gene is TRBV7-2, the J gene TRBJ1-1, with a weak D call TRBD1 (5 bases). V was clipped by 1 base and J by 5 bases, with 14 bases between them. CDR3 length: 15 amino acids. Looked up from germline, CDR1 is SGHTA and CDR2 is FQGNSA. CDR3 sequence: CASSLVEDSRTEAFF. CDR3 in DNA: TGTGCCAGCAGCTTAGTCGAAGACAGTCGAACTGAAGCTTTCTTT.

This clone was seen more than once but under ten times. V and J are TRBV5-1 and TRBJ2-7, with 9 positions matching TRBD2. Germline V gene sequence: CDR1 SGHRS, CDR2 YFSETQ. The V and J ends lost 5 bases and 7 bases, in that order; junction bases with no gene match: 7. The CDR3 runs to 13 residues. CDR3 nucleotides: TGCGCCAGCAGGTTAGCGGGAGTGGATGAGCAGTACTTC. Translation gives CASRLAGVDEQYF.

The rearrangement joins TRBV6-5 to TRBJ2-2; 9 bases match TRBD1. Germline CDR1 and CDR2: MNHEY and SVGAGI. This CDR3 is 15 amino acids long. The trim removed 4 bases at V and 5 bases at J, leaving 5 bases unmatched. The CDR3 DNA follows: TGTGCCAGCAGTTCGGACAGGGGAAGGACCGGGGAGCTGTTTTTT. Amino acid sequence: CASSSDRGRTGELFF.

The V and J genes are TRBV6-1 and TRBJ2-2; D gene ambiguous. V was cut by 4 bases and J by 0 bases, with 9 bases left in between. The CDR3 runs to 15 residues. Per germline, CDR1 MNHNS and CDR2 SASEGT. The CDR3 spells CASSGRRANTGELFF. Here the CDR3 DNA reads TGTGCCAGCAGTGGGCGACGGGCGAACACCGGGGAGCTGTTTTTT.

The rearrangement links TRBV4-1 to TRBJ1-5; D uncertain. Trimming shortened V by 0 bases and J by 3 bases, and 12 bases separated the two germline ends. The CDR3 length is 16 residues. Germline V gives CDR1 MGHRA, CDR2 YSYEKL. The DNA of the CDR3 is TGCGCCAGCAGCCAAGACGCCCCAGCGAACAATCAGCCCCAGCATTTT. Encoded protein: CASSQDAPANNQPQHF.

The rearrangement joins TRBV30 to TRBJ2-3; a weak D match, TRBD1 (5 bases). V was shortened by 2 bases and J by 0 bases, with 12 bases between the two germline ends. This CDR3 spans 15 amino acids. Germline CDR1 reads GTSNPN; CDR2 reads SVGIG (reference sequence). The CDR3 sequence: CAWSRQGLSTDTQYF. For the CDR3, the DNA is TGTGCCTGGAGTCGGCAGGGATTAAGCACAGATACGCAGTATTTT.

This clone turned up a few times. The rearrangement uses TRBV7-3 and TRBJ2-3; D not certain. Germline V lookup: CDR1 SGHTA, CDR2 FQGTGA. V dropped 2 bases and J dropped 8 bases, with 8 bases sitting between them. CDR3 size: 12 residues. In DNA form, the CDR3 reads TGTGCCAGCAGCTTATCCCTAGGTACGCAGTATTTT. This codes for CASSLSLGTQYF.

V is TRBV5-1 and J is TRBJ2-1, with 11 bases lining up with TRBD2. The germline V gene has CDR1 SGHRS and CDR2 YFSETQ. The CDR3 contains 15 residues. J was trimmed by 12 bases and V by 5 bases; bases with no gene match: 13. CDR3 in amino acids: CASRSTSGKTGGQFF. In nucleotides, the CDR3 is TGCGCCAGCAGGTCGACTAGCGGGAAGACGGGTGGGCAGTTCTTC.

This clone was seen just once. V gene TRBV7-9 combines with J gene TRBJ1-1, with unresolved D. Germline CDR1 is SEHNR and CDR2 is FQNEAQ (reference sequence). V was trimmed by 7 bases and J by 3 bases, leaving 21 bases between them. There are 16 residues in the CDR3. As DNA, the CDR3 is TGTGCCAGCAACCCGCCGCGGGTTGCCTTGTACACTGAAGCTTTCTTT. Amino acids: CASNPPRVALYTEAFF.

This sequence joins TRBV5-4 and TRBJ2-7; TRBD2 might be the D (6 bases). The CDR3 contains 13 residues. The V end lost 3 bases, the J end lost 6 bases, and 13 bases lay between the germline ends. CDR1 and CDR2 from the germline V gene are SGHNT and YYREEE (reference sequence). The chain's CDR3 is CASSSGTAPEQYF. In nucleotides, the CDR3 is TGTGCCAGCAGCTCGGGGACTGCCCCCGAGCAGTACTTC.

In DNA, the CDR3 is TGTGCCAGCAGCCCCCGCGGGGTATTTAACTATGGCTACACCTTC. Residues: CASSPRGVFNYGYTF. This chain connects TRBV11-2 to TRBJ1-2, with unresolved D. Deletions cut 5 bases from V and 1 base from J, with 14 bases between. The CDR3 totals 15 residues. Per the germline V gene, CDR1 is SGHAT and CDR2 is FQNNGV. Full variable domain (remainder filled in from reference TRBV11-2 and TRBJ1-2): EAGVAQSPRYKIIEKRQSVAFWCNPISGHATLYWYQQILGQGPKLLIQFQNNGVVDDSQLPKDRFSAERLKGVDSTLKIQPAKLEDSAVYLCASSPRGVFNYGYTFGSGTRLTVV.

This clone is a singleton in its sample. This CDR3 is CASTWTVPYGYTF. For the CDR3, the DNA is TGTGCCAGTACCTGGACAGTCCCCTATGGCTACACCTTC. The chain is built from TRBV19 and TRBJ1-2, with D tentatively TRBD1 (6 bases). The germline CDR1 and CDR2 sequences are LNHDA and SQIVND (reference sequence). Trimming removed 7 bases from V and 4 bases from J, with 13 bases in between. The CDR3 has 13 residues.

This sequence joins TRBV6-1 and TRBJ1-5, with 10 bases identical to TRBD1. Trimming took 9 bases from V and 6 from J; bases not matched to a gene: 11. The CDR3 runs to 15 residues. Per the germline V gene, CDR1 is MNHNS and CDR2 is SASEGT. DNA of the CDR3: TGTGCCAGTTGTACAGACAGGGGGCTAGTTCAGCCCCAGCATTTT. This encodes CASCTDRGLVQPQHF.

V is TRBV5-1 and J is TRBJ2-1; 7 bases agree with TRBD1. In germline, CDR1 is SGHRS, CDR2 YFSETQ. The V and J ends lost 3 bases and 5 bases, in that order; junction bases with no gene match: 5. The CDR3 has 14 amino acids. For the CDR3, the DNA is TGCGCCAGCAGCTCTGGGGACAGCAACAATGAGCAGTTCTTC. Translation: CASSSGDSNNEQFF.

This clone has more than one count but fewer than ten. The chain employs TRBV27 and TRBJ1-3, with D unresolved. The CDR3 length is 14 residues. Trimming shortened V by 1 base and J by 0 bases, and 4 bases separated the two germline ends. Per germline, CDR1 MNHEY and CDR2 SMNVEV (reference sequence). The CDR3 is CASSLLASGNTIYF. Written as DNA, the CDR3 is TGTGCCAGCAGTTTATTAGCCTCTGGAAACACCATATATTTT.

The rearrangement links TRBV5-1 to TRBJ2-1, with D perhaps TRBD2 (5 bases). V lost 6 bases and J lost 0, with 10 bases in between. The germline gives CDR1 SGHRS, CDR2 YFSETQ. The CDR3 runs to 14 residues. Here the CDR3 reads CASMAGLSYNEQFF. The CDR3 DNA follows: TGCGCCAGCATGGCGGGCCTCTCCTACAATGAGCAGTTCTTC.

V is TRBV4-1 and J is TRBJ2-5; 8 nucleotides line up with TRBD2. The germline gives CDR1 MGHRA, CDR2 YSYEKL. Trimming removed 0 bases from V and 5 bases from J; junction bases left unmatched: 14. This CDR3 contains 18 residues. The CDR3 is CASSQEPASGSGWETQYF. The DNA for the CDR3 is TGCGCCAGCAGCCAAGAGCCAGCCAGCGGGAGCGGTTGGGAGACCCAGTACTTC.

The rearrangement uses TRBV27 and TRBJ2-7; 9 nucleotides line up with TRBD1. The germline gives CDR1 MNHEY, CDR2 SMNVEV (reference sequence). This CDR3 has 14 residues. V lost 4 bases to trimming and J lost 2 bases; unmatched junction nucleotides: 3. This CDR3 is CASSSRTGAYEQYF. The CDR3 DNA reads as TGTGCCAGCAGTTCCCGGACAGGGGCCTACGAGCAGTACTTC.

The J gene is TRBJ2-7, the V gene TRBV4-1, with 11 positions matching TRBD1. V gave up 4 bases and J gave up 3 bases; unmatched junction bases: 5. The germline V gene encodes CDR1 MGHRA and CDR2 YSYEKL. This CDR3 region has 15 residues. This CDR3 is CASSPTGTGGYEQYF. The CDR3 nucleotides are TGCGCCAGCAGCCCTACAGGGACAGGGGGCTACGAGCAGTACTTC.

The rearrangement uses TRBV4-1 and TRBJ2-7; 9 bases map to TRBD1. Germline trimming cut 3 bases from V and 1 base from J; bases unmatched to any gene: 4. The CDR3 length is 15 residues. From germline, CDR1 is MGHRA and CDR2 YSYEKL. The CDR3 DNA reads as TGCGCCAGCAGCCAGGGACAGGGATATTCCTACGAGCAGTACTTC. Its protein is CASSQGQGYSYEQYF.

This sequence joins TRBV2 and TRBJ1-5, with TRBD1 matching over 9 bases. This CDR3 is 16 amino acids long. V was pared by 3 bases and J by 6 bases, with 9 bases of the junction left unmatched. Per germline, CDR1 SNHLY and CDR2 FYNNEI. For the CDR3, the DNA is TGTGCCAGCAGTGATAATTGGGGGACAGGGACTCAGCCCCAGCATTTT. Translated, it gives CASSDNWGTGTQPQHF.